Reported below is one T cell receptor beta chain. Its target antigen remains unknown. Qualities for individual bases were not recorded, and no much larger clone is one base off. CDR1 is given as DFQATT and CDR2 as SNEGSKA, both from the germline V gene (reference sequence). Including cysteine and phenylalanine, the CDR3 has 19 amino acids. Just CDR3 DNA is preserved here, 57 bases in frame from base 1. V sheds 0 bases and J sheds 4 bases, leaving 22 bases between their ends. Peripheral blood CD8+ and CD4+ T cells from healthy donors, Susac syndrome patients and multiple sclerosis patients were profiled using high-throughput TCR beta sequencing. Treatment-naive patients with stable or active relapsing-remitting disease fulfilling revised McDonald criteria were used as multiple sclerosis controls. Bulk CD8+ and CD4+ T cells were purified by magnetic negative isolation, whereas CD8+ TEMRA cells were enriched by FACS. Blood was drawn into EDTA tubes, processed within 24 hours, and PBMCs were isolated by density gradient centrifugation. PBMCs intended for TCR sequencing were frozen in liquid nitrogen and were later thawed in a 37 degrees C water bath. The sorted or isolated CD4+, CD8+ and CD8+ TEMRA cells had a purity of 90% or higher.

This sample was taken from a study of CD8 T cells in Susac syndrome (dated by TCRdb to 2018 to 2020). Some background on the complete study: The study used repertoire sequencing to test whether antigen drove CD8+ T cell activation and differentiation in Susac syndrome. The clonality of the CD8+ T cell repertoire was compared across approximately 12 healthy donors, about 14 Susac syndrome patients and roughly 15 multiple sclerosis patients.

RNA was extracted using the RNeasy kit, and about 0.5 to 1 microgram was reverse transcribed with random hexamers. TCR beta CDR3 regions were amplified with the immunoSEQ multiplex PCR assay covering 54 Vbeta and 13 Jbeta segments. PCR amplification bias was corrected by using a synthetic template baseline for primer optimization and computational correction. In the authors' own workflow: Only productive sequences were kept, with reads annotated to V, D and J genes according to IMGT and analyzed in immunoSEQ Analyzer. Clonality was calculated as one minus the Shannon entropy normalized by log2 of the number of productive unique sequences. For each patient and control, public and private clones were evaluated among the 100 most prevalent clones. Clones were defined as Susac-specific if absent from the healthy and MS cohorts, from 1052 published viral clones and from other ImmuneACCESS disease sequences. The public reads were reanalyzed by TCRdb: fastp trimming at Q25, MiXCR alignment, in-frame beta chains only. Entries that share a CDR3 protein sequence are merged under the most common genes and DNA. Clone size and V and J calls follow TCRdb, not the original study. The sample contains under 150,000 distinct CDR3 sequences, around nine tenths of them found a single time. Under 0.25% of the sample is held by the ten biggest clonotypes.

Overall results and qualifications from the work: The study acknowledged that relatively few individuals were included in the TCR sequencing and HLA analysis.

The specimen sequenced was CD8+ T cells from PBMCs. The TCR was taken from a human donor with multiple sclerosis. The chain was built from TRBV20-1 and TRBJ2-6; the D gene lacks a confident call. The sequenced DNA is TGCAGTGCTAGAGACCCCCAAGCATCCCAGGTCGTCGGGGCCAACGTCCTGACTTTC. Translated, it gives CSARDPQASQVVGANVLTF.